This T cell receptor beta chain is drawn from a study of cytomegalovirus exposure and HLA in healthy donors. Sequenced by immunoSEQ multiplex PCR; TCRdb stores in-frame clones only, minus some. The repertoire consists of about 140,000 clones, with approximately 85% occurring once and the leading ten covering 1.4%. A remark on this clone: The target antigen is unknown.

Study conclusions and caveats: The classifier was said to identify cytomegalovirus status with high specificity and sensitivity.

The origin of this receptor is a woman aged 25 to 39 in good health and CMV-seronegative. The specimen sequenced was PBMCs.

In DNA form, the CDR3 reads TGTGCCTGGAGTCGAGGGTTGAACACCGGGGAGCTGTTTTTT. Translation gives CAWSRGLNTGELFF. The chain couples TRBV30 to TRBJ2-2; TRBD2 might be the D (5 bases). The CDR3 loop spans 14 amino acids. V shed 2 bases and J shed 1 base, with 8 bases lying between them. Germline V gene data show CDR1 as GTSNPN and CDR2 as SVGIG (reference sequence).